This TCR beta chain was sequenced in a study of graft-versus-host responses after intestinal transplantation. The protocol was immunoSEQ multiplex PCR, while the TCRdb copy is restricted to in-frame clones and leaves out a portion. Of approximately 90,000 clones in the sample, 90% to 95% were seen once. Worth noting for this clone: Its antigen is currently unknown.

CDR1 and CDR2 (germline): SGHVS, FNYEAQ. Trimming took 2 bases from V and 2 from J, leaving 12 bases between them. The CDR3 has 16 residues. The TCR sequence derives from a human donor who received an intestinal transplant. The J gene is TRBJ2-2, the V gene TRBV7-6; D tentatively fits TRBD1 or TRBD2 (6 bases each). Sequencing was performed on unstimulated CD8+ T cells sorted from spleen or lymph node cells, taken before intestinal transplant. The CDR3 DNA follows: TGTGCCAGCAGCTTAATCCGGGGGCAAAACACCGGGGAGCTGTTTTTT. Protein sequence: CASSLIRGQNTGELFF.